Presented here are 8 T cell receptor beta chains from one specimen sequenced in a study of PD-1 blockade in classical Hodgkin lymphoma. This table comes from immunoSEQ multiplex PCR, and its TCRdb copy is limited to in-frame clones, with some not included. This table has approximately 17,000 clones, more than 80% appearing once. Time point reported: newly diagnosed, previously untreated cHL patient sample. The sequenced sample was peripheral blood mononuclear cells (PBMCs). These receptors were collected from a human donor with classical Hodgkin lymphoma.

This clone was detected only a few times. The chain uses TRBV25-1 and TRBJ2-7; 11 nucleotides agree with TRBD2. With 4 bases clipped from V and 2 bases from J, the junction kept 7 bases outside the gene matches. Germline V CDR1 and CDR2: MGHDK, SYGVNS. The CDR3 extends over 16 amino acids. CDR3 sequence reads: CASSGTSGGPTYEQYF. The CDR3 region has the DNA TGTGCCAGCAGTGGAACTAGCGGGGGACCCACCTACGAGCAGTACTTC.

The genes are TRBV7-3 and TRBJ2-7; D ambiguous. There are 13 residues in the CDR3. With 2 bases removed from V and 3 bases from J, the gap between germline ends came to 8 bases. Germline V lookup: CDR1 SGHTA, CDR2 FQGTGA. This CDR3 reads CASSLRPSYEQYF. In nucleotides, the CDR3 is TGTGCCAGCAGCTTACGACCGAGCTACGAGCAGTACTTC. Based on the CDR3 plus reference TRBV7-3 and TRBJ2-7, the full variable domain is GAGVSQTPSNKVTEKGKYVELRCDPISGHTALYWYRQSLGQGPEFLIYFQGTGAADDSGLPNDRFFAVRPEGSVSTLKIQRTERGDSAVYLCASSLRPSYEQYFGPGTRLTVT.

This clone occurred once. This chain connects TRBV29-1 to TRBJ2-7; D is uncertain. Trimming took off 0 bases at V and 7 bases at J, with 7 bases between the two ends. Germline values: CDR1 SQVTM, CDR2 ANQGSEA. The CDR3 has 11 residues. The CDR3 sequence: CSVEDLREQYF. The CDR3 region has the DNA TGCAGCGTTGAAGATCTGAGAGAGCAGTACTTC.

This chain joins TRBV14 and TRBJ2-2; 8 bases line up with TRBD1. V was clipped by 4 bases and J by 4 bases; unmatched bases: 5. The CDR3 is 15 amino acids. Germline V gene lookup returns CDR1 SGHDN and CDR2 FVKESK. The CDR3 region has the DNA TGTGCCAGCAGCCCCACAGGGGGTGGCACCGGGGAGCTGTTTTTT. Translated: CASSPTGGGTGELFF.

The chain employs TRBV7-6 and TRBJ2-3; 8 bases map to TRBD1. The CDR3 is 16 residues long. Germline CDR1 reads SGHVS; CDR2 reads FNYEAQ. The V and J ends lost 3 bases and 0 bases, in that order; junction bases with no gene match: 5. CDR3 sequence (DNA): TGTGCCAGCAGCTTCTCCAGGGGGCGTAGCACAGATACGCAGTATTTT. Its protein is CASSFSRGRSTDTQYF.

This clone is a singleton in its sample. The rearrangement joins TRBV7-8 to TRBJ1-1; D not certain. Germline V gene sequence: CDR1 SGHVS, CDR2 FQNEAQ. V dropped 1 base and J dropped 6 bases, with 12 bases sitting between them. This CDR3 contains 14 residues. CDR3: CASSLGPGRAEAFF. The CDR3 DNA follows: TGTGCCAGCAGCTTAGGGCCGGGTCGGGCTGAAGCTTTCTTT.

The chain recombines TRBV7-8 with TRBJ2-2; 10 nucleotides match TRBD1. The ends lost 3 bases at V and 4 bases at J; junction bases unmatched: 2. There are 15 residues in the CDR3. CDR1 is SGHVS and CDR2 is FQNEAQ in the germline V gene. CDR3 coding DNA: TGTGCCAGCAGCTTGGGACAGGGGATCACCGGGGAGCTGTTTTTT. Encoded protein: CASSLGQGITGELFF.

V and J are TRBV19 and TRBJ2-5, with a weak D call TRBD2 (6 bases). Germline V lookup: CDR1 LNHDA, CDR2 SQIVND (reference sequence). The CDR3 has 13 amino acids. Deletions cut 4 bases from V and 3 bases from J, with 9 bases between. The CDR3 region has the DNA TGTGCCAGTAGTAGTAGCGGAAAAGAGACCCAGTACTTC. Amino acids: CASSSSGKETQYF.